This entry features one T cell receptor beta chain sequence. What it recognizes is unknown. Samples each had at least 6 micrograms of total RNA extracted. V shed 5 bases and J 2 bases; nucleotides not matched to a gene: 5. Germline CDR1 reads DFQATT; CDR2 reads SNEGSKA (reference sequence). CDR3 size: 13 residues. Alongside a J-beta primer mix, a sample-barcoded 5' primer served in a second PCR lasting about 6 to 11 cycles. TCRdb reprocessed the 5' RACE reads via MiXCR and lists one record per CDR3 protein. The table shows fewer than 1.5 million distinct CDR3 sequences, with around 39% occurring only once. The sample originates from a study of blood T cells in healthy people across ages. Regarding the study as a whole: It was not known whether donors were CMV positive (a possible confounder of expanded clonotype changes).

Sequencing was performed on blood. This sequence joins TRBV20-1 and TRBJ2-5; 7 nucleotides agree with TRBD1. The sequence was obtained from a woman aged 18 to 35 in good health. The DNA for the CDR3 is TGCAGTGCTGGTCTGACAGGGCAAGAGACCCAGTACTTC. This encodes CSAGLTGQETQYF.